This T cell receptor beta chain was recorded in a study of CD8+ T cells in alopecia areata. Sequencing used cDNA as its template, made by extracting RNA and reverse transcribing it. Sequencing used immunoSEQ multiplex PCR; TCRdb keeps in-frame clones, though not all of them. In the table there are more than 200,000 clones, approximately 45% of which are singletons. Study findings and constraints: Mice showed clearer TCR sharing than patients did, a gap that was possibly HLA-related.

V lost 0 bases and J lost 1, with 10 bases in between. The CDR3 totals 16 residues. Germline V CDR1 and CDR2: LGHNA, YNFKEQ. Concerning this clone: The antigen remains undetermined.

The treatment is: oral pan-JAK inhibitor, 5-10 mg twice daily. The sample consisted of CD4+ T cells sorted from blood, taken at approximately week 39, from a patient treated with tofacitinib. The clonotype originates from a human donor with alopecia areata. V gene TRBV4-2 combines with J gene TRBJ2-1; D unclear. The CDR3 is CASSQDSARSYNEQFF. The CDR3 bases are TGTGCCAGCAGCCAAGATTCGGCTAGGTCCTACAATGAGCAGTTCTTC.